The clone carrying this T cell receptor beta chain is medium-sized (0.01 to 0.1%). Its matching antigen is unknown. V shed 2 bases and J shed 3 bases, with 7 bases lying between them. The CDR3 extends over 13 amino acids. This sample is drawn from a study of prognosis after radiotherapy for stage I lung cancer. Turning to the study itself: No patient was treated with concurrent therapy while undergoing stereotactic body radiotherapy. Four developed distant metastases after radiotherapy (median about 7 months), and approximately 16 had no significant progression. The study, taken as a whole, reports: Unique TCR clone counts dropped after stereotactic body radiation therapy, from a median of around 10,000 to 6,500. Gene usage of TRBV and TRBJ reportedly differed between patients with and without metastases.

Genomic DNA provided the template from which TCR beta CDR3 was amplified by two-round multiplex PCR. With primers specific to each TRBV and TRBJ gene, the first-round PCR was performed. TCRdb redid the calling of the multiplex PCR reads with MiXCR, one entry per CDR3 protein. The repertoire holds approximately 22,000 distinct CDR3 sequences, with about 40% as singletons. The chain couples TRBV12-3 or TRBV12-4 to TRBJ1-2; a weak D match, TRBD1 (6 bases). Sequences were derived from PBMCs, sampled before or after stereotactic body radiation therapy (not recorded which). The clonotype comes from a donor at least 50 years old with non-small cell lung cancer. CDR3 loop: CASSLQGYYGYTF. The CDR3 region has the DNA TGTGCCAGCAGTTTACAGGGGTACTATGGCTACACCTTC.